This T cell receptor (beta chain) was retrieved from a study of OX40 agonist ivuxolimab in advanced cancers. Regarding the complete study: Ivuxolimab was a fully human IgG2 agonistic monoclonal antibody targeting the costimulatory receptor OX40 (CD134). Intravenous ivuxolimab was administered to patients every 2 weeks at six dose levels: 0.01, 0.1, 0.3, 1.5, 3 and 10 mg/kg. Of the approximately 53 patients in dose escalation, 19 had hepatocellular carcinoma, about 15 had melanoma, 9 had renal cell carcinoma and 9 had head and neck cancer. In the dose-escalation cohort, nearly 85% of patients were male, and the mean age was 60 years with a range of roughly 20 to 85. Patients were allowed to have had prior anti-PD-1, anti-PD-L1 or anti-CTLA-4 therapy, and roughly 40% of the dose-escalation patients had been treated with checkpoint inhibitors. Three dose-escalation patients achieved partial responses, one with hepatocellular carcinoma and two with cutaneous melanoma. Peripheral TCRbeta sequencing was intended to test whether TCR sequence diversity was altered and clonal T-cell expansion was caused by ivuxolimab. The paper describes the monotherapy dose-escalation part (N of about 52 patients) of the phase I trial of ivuxolimab.

On this clone itself: It has no known antigen specificity. Per-base qualities were not stored, and no clone one base away is much larger.

The full study reports these points: In the 0.1-3.0 mg/kg groups, partial responders had among the lowest normalized peripheral clonal expansion, particularly in CD8+ T cells. Antigen specificity was not determined for the clonally expanded peripheral T cells. Low levels of normalized T-cell clonal expansion were also seen in some nonresponding patients. At doses from 0.1 to 3.0 mg/kg, clonal expansion was seen in both CD4+ and CD8+ blood T cells between baseline and week 6. After ivuxolimab, expanded clones were on average more numerous among CD8+ T cells than among CD4+ T cells.

Genomic DNA was isolated from the sorted cells so that the TCRbeta CDR3 region could be sequenced. The immunoSEQ Assay was used for sequencing of TCRbeta CDR3 regions. TCRdb re-hosts the immuneACCESS table, in-frame sequences only. Its copies lack some clones; in the studies checked, an unresolved V gene accounts for under half of them, and the cause for the rest is not known. This sample holds around 58,000 clones; about 90% were observed only once. The ten biggest clones cover 5.2% of the sample. CDR1 and CDR2, looked up from the germline V gene, are SGDLS and YYNGEE. The V end loses 0 bases and the J end loses 5 bases, and a stretch of 14 bases separates them. The CDR3 sequence holds 15 residues, the cysteine and phenylalanine included. Solely the CDR3 DNA is kept, with 45 bases framed from the first base. Patients with autoimmune disease history or receiving systemic immunosuppression were excluded from the trial. Peripheral blood for TCR sequencing was drawn from every dose cohort at baseline, at cycle 4 day 1 and at cycle 7 day 1. Samples were obtained from an open-label, multicenter, first-in-human phase I dose-escalation trial of ivuxolimab. Adults with locally advanced or metastatic head and neck squamous cell, hepatocellular, melanoma or renal cell carcinoma were enrolled in the trial. Before TCR sequencing, CD4+ and CD8+ T cells were separately sorted from peripheral blood.

Sequenced material: CD4+ or CD8+ T cells sorted from blood, taken in a trial of the OX40 agonist ivuxolimab. The sequence derives from an adult with an advanced solid tumor such as melanoma, head and neck, liver or kidney cancer. The chain was built from TRBV9 and TRBJ2-5; the D gene cannot be named for sure. The nucleotide sequence is TGTGCCAGCAGCGTAGAAGGCTACCTCGGGGAGACCCAGTACTTC. The encoded protein is CASSVEGYLGETQYF.